The rows below give T cell receptor beta chains drawn from one sample of a study of blood T cell repertoires in COVID-19. Using immunoSEQ multiplex PCR, the repertoire was profiled, and TCRdb retains in-frame clones only, with some absent. This table has 70,000 to 85,000 clones, more than 75% appearing once. Sequencing used peripheral blood. These receptors originate from a woman aged 60-75 years with acute or convalescent COVID-19. Each CDR3 is given with its conserved first and last residue. The order of the fields is V gene, J gene, D gene, clone size, CDR3 length, CDR3 DNA, CDR3 protein. D genes are given only for firm matches. Not all rows give a size; the values are once, few, many and, for expanded clones, a class.

TRBV9	TRBJ2-7	TRBD2	once	15	TGTGCCAGCAGCTTAGGCTTTGGGGGGGCCTACGAGCAGTACTTC	CASSLGFGGAYEQYF
TRBV11-2	TRBJ1-2	NA	NA	14	TGTGCCAGCAGCTCCTCGGGGGGAGCCTATGGCTACACCTTC	CASSSSGGAYGYTF
TRBV9	TRBJ2-1	NA	NA	15	TGTGCCAGCACCGCGGGCGGTGGGATATACAATGAGCAGTTCTTC	CASTAGGGIYNEQFF
TRBV7-9	TRBJ2-1	NA	NA	12	TGTGCCAGCAGCTCGCAGGTCGATGAGCAGTTCTTC	CASSSQVDEQFF
TRBV5-1	TRBJ2-5	NA	NA	16	TGCGCCAGCAGCTTGGATAAGGTCGGAGGACAAGAGACCCAGTACTTC	CASSLDKVGGQETQYF
TRBV13	TRBJ1-4	TRBD1	few	14	TGTGCCAGCAGGCAACAGGGGATTAGTGAAAAACTGTTTTTT	CASRQQGISEKLFF
TRBV11-2	TRBJ2-7	TRBD1	NA	13	TGTGCCAGCGAGTACAGGGGGGTCTACGAGCAGTACTTC	CASEYRGVYEQYF
TRBV2	TRBJ2-7	NA	once	12	TGTGCCAGCAGCCGCGACTGGAGCGAGCAGTACTTC	CASSRDWSEQYF
TRBV6-5	TRBJ2-2	NA	NA	13	TGTGCCAGTTTCTTCGACAATCCCGGGGAGCTGTTTTTT	CASFFDNPGELFF
TRBV29-1	TRBJ1-2	NA	NA	14	TGCAGCGTTACCAACGTCCAGGTGGCCTATGGCTACACCTTC	CSVTNVQVAYGYTF
TRBV28	TRBJ1-5	TRBD1	few	15	TGTGCCAGCAGTTTAGCCGGGACAGGGGGGCAGCCCCAGCATTTT	CASSLAGTGGQPQHF
TRBV7-2	TRBJ1-1	NA	NA	15	TGTGCCAGCAGCTTAGTTCTGGGGCGCAAGGCTGAAGCTTTCTTT	CASSLVLGRKAEAFF
TRBV11-2	TRBJ2-7	TRBD2	NA	17	TGTGCCAGCAGCTCTGGGACTAGCGGGACTCCCTGGTACGAGCAGTACTTC	CASSSGTSGTPWYEQYF
TRBV5-6	TRBJ1-2	TRBD1	NA	16	TGTGCCAGCAGCTTGCTTGGTAGGGACAGGGGATATGGCTACACCTTC	CASSLLGRDRGYGYTF
TRBV6-5	TRBJ1-1	TRBD1	NA	15	TGTGCCAGCAGTCCTACCCGACAGGGATACACTGAAGCTTTCTTT	CASSPTRQGYTEAFF
TRBV19	TRBJ1-5	NA	few	16	TGTGCCAGTAGTCCACCTAGGGGGTGGAGCAATCAGCCCCAGCATTTT	CASSPPRGWSNQPQHF
TRBV28	TRBJ2-7	TRBD1	NA	14	TGTGCCAGCAGGCTCAGGACAGGCTCCTACGAGCAGTACTTC	CASRLRTGSYEQYF
TRBV28	TRBJ2-7	NA	NA	15	TGTGCCAGCAGTCCCGGGAGCTCCGGTGACCACGAGCAGTACTTC	CASSPGSSGDHEQYF